This record looks at one T cell receptor beta chain sequence and its context. Original handling: Cell counts per sample came from amplifying reference gene primers. Only in-frame clones appear in the TCRdb table, and some are missing; sequencing was by immunoSEQ multiplex PCR. That table supplies the V and J calls and clone size; D and trimming were determined from the DNA. The table lists more than 250,000 clones, 70% to 90% of them singletons. The sample comes from a study of blood T cell repertoires in COVID-19. The study assigned cohorts using participant-reported clinical history. This CDR3 is 17 amino acids long. V shed 4 bases, J shed 6 bases, and the junction held 13 bases outside the gene matches. Germline CDR1 and CDR2: SGHRS and YFSETQ.

This TCR derives from a man aged 30 to 45 who had recovered from COVID-19. The sequenced sample was PBMCs or T cells enriched from blood (not recorded which). The chain is built from TRBV5-1 and TRBJ1-6; TRBD1 matches at 7 bases. CDR3 DNA sequence: TGCGCCAGCAGCGGCGAGGGGGCTAAGGAGGTTAATTCACCCCTCCACTTT. Protein: CASSGEGAKEVNSPLHF.